The clone carrying this T cell receptor beta chain was seen many times. Its antigen is not identified. This entry is derived from a study of cytotoxic CD8 clonotypes in ibrutinib-treated CLL. Study overall: The taking of response samples occurred after a median roughly twelve months of treatment, with a range of 6 to 36. Findings of the study overall: Clonality correlated strongly with circulating CD8+ T cells and exceeded age-matched healthy donors at baseline.

Target depth was 1 in 200,000 to 1 in 1 million T cells, about 10x per clonotype. The data were produced by immunoSEQ multiplex PCR, yet TCRdb's version contains in-frame clones alone and is incomplete. The sample records around 50,000 clones, around 60% being singletons. This CDR3 spans 13 amino acids. V gave up 7 bases and J gave up 6 bases, with 16 bases separating them. The germline gives CDR1 SNHLY, CDR2 FYNNEI. This specimen consisted of PBMCs, obtained after 24 months of ibrutinib treatment. The sequence came from a human donor with chronic lymphocytic leukemia. J is TRBJ2-7 and V is TRBV2; a possible D gene is TRBD2 (6 bases). The CDR3 nucleotides read TGTGCCAGCAAACCCGGGGAGGACTTCGAGCAGTACTTC. This gives the protein CASKPGEDFEQYF.